A single sample is the source of the 22 T cell receptor beta chains below, sequenced in a study of blood T cell repertoires in COVID-19 (dated by TCRdb to the early 2020s). Libraries were made using the immunoSEQ multiplex PCR assay. TCRdb stores this immuneACCESS table with in-frame sequences only. Part of the clones is absent; in the studies checked, under half of the shortfall reflects unresolved V genes, and no reason is known for the rest. In all, the sample holds under 250,000 clones, and over 75% of those were seen once. Jointly, the top ten make up about 9.3% of the sample. The source material was PBMCs or T cells enriched from blood (not recorded which). The receptors derive from a woman in her fifties or sixties with acute COVID-19.

This chain uses TRBV2 with TRBJ1-1; D is ambiguous. CDR1 and CDR2 (germline): SNHLY, FYNNEI. V gave up 11 bases and J gave up 1 base, with 14 bases separating them. CDR3 length equals 13 residues. This CDR3 is CAGTSNTNTEAFF. CDR3 DNA sequence: TGTGCCGGCACCAGTAATACGAACACTGAAGCTTTCTTT. The full variable domain, with the rest looked up from reference TRBV2 and TRBJ1-1, is EPEVTQTPSHQVTQMGQEVILRCVPISNHLYFYWYRQILGQKVEFLVSFYNNEISEKSEIFDDQFSVERPDGSNFTLKIRSTKLEDSAMYFCAGTSNTNTEAFFGQGTRLTVV.

The genes are TRBV5-1 and TRBJ1-6; TRBD1 aligns across 7 bases. This CDR3 is 15 amino acids long. The ends lost 4 bases at V and 15 bases at J; junction bases unmatched: 16. CDR1 and CDR2 (germline): SGHRS, YFSETQ. The CDR3 reads CASSDRTGYNGDLHF. The DNA of the CDR3 is TGCGCCAGCAGCGACCGGACAGGTTATAATGGGGACCTCCACTTT.

V is TRBV10-3 and J is TRBJ1-6; TRBD1 aligns across 11 bases. The CDR3 consists of 15 residues. Germline lookup yields CDR1 ENHRY and CDR2 SYGVKD. The junction had 10 bases not matched to a gene; V was cut back by 10 bases and J by 8 bases. The CDR3 protein is CATSKLGQGDSPLHF. CDR3 nucleotides: TGTGCCACCTCAAAACTGGGACAGGGGGATTCACCCCTCCACTTT.

The chain employs TRBV6-5 and TRBJ2-7; D gene ambiguous. Per germline, CDR1 MNHEY and CDR2 SVGAGI. The V gene lost 2 bases and the J gene lost 1 base, with 12 bases spanning the gap. The CDR3 consists of 15 residues. DNA of the CDR3: TGTGCCAGCAGTTACAGCATTCCACCTTCCTACGAGCAGTACTTC. Translation gives CASSYSIPPSYEQYF.

The gene calls are TRBV9 and TRBJ1-2; a weak D match, TRBD1 (5 bases). The V end was cut by 5 bases, the J end by 6 bases, with 14 bases between. CDR1 SGDLS and CDR2 YYNGEE come from the germline V gene. The CDR3 is 13 amino acids. The CDR3 protein is CASRGASRDGYTF. The CDR3 DNA reads TGTGCCAGCAGAGGCGCCAGCAGGGATGGCTACACCTTC.

V is TRBV2 and J is TRBJ1-2; perhaps TRBD1 as D (6 bases). The CDR3 loop spans 13 amino acids. Trimming pared 6 bases from V and 0 bases from J, leaving 8 bases between. Germline CDR1 SNHLY, CDR2 FYNNEI. CDR3 residues: CASSWTANYGYTF. CDR3 DNA: TGTGCCAGCAGCTGGACAGCTAACTATGGCTACACCTTC. The entire variable domain, with the rest obtained from reference TRBV2 and TRBJ1-2, is as follows: EPEVTQTPSHQVTQMGQEVILRCVPISNHLYFYWYRQILGQKVEFLVSFYNNEISEKSEIFDDQFSVERPDGSNFTLKIRSTKLEDSAMYFCASSWTANYGYTFGSGTRLTVV.

The chain carries TRBV24-1 and TRBJ2-2; 7 bases are a match to TRBD2. J was trimmed by 7 bases and V by 5 bases; bases with no gene match: 9. The CDR3 is 15 amino acids. Germline V CDR1 and CDR2: KGHDR, SFDVKD. CDR3 DNA: TGTGCCACCAGTGCCCTCCCGGGGGAGGGCGGGGAGCTGTTTTTT. It encodes CATSALPGEGGELFF.

The CDR3 bases are TGTGCCAGCAGGACAAACCTGAACACTGAAGCTTTCTTT. Translation gives CASRTNLNTEAFF. V usage is TRBV27 and J usage is TRBJ1-1; D gene unclear. This CDR3 contains 13 residues. From germline, CDR1 is MNHEY and CDR2 SMNVEV (reference sequence). Trimming removed 6 bases from V and 0 bases from J, with 8 bases in between.

This clone was seen a few times. In nucleotides, the CDR3 is TGTGCCAGCAGCCCCTACAGCCTCCAAGAGACCCAGTACTTC. This translates into CASSPYSLQETQYF. The V and J genes are TRBV7-2 and TRBJ2-5; D not certain. In germline, CDR1 is SGHTA, CDR2 FQGNSA. Trimming removed 5 bases from V and 1 base from J, with 11 bases in between. This CDR3 region has 14 residues.

The chain has TRBV9 and TRBJ1-6; possible D gene TRBD1, 5 bases. V was cut by 1 base and J by 5 bases, with 10 bases left in between. This CDR3 has 15 residues. Germline V gene sequence: CDR1 SGDLS, CDR2 YYNGEE. The DNA for the CDR3 is TGTGCCAGCAGCGTAAGCGGGGGGAATAATTCACCCCTCCACTTT. It specifies CASSVSGGNNSPLHF.

This sequence joins TRBV29-1 and TRBJ1-6; no clear D gene. The germline V and J ends were trimmed by 4 bases and 8 bases, with 12 bases remaining between them. Germline CDR1 is SQVTM and CDR2 is ANQGSEA. This CDR3 has 13 amino acids. The CDR3 is CSVAEPADSPLHF. The CDR3 DNA follows: TGCAGCGTTGCCGAGCCTGCTGATTCACCCCTCCACTTT. The complete variable domain, with remaining parts taken from reference TRBV29-1 and TRBJ1-6, reads SAVISQKPSRDICQRGTSLTIQCQVDSQVTMMFWYRQQPGQSLTLIATANQGSEATYESGFVIDKFPISRPNLTFSTLTVSNMSPEDSSIYLCSVAEPADSPLHFGNGTRLTVT.

The CDR3 sequence is CASSEAGGPQNEQFF. DNA of the CDR3: TGTGCCAGCAGTGAAGCGGGGGGGCCTCAAAATGAGCAGTTCTTC. This chain links TRBV2 with TRBJ2-1, with TRBD2 as a possible D gene (7 bases). Germline V gives CDR1 SNHLY, CDR2 FYNNEI. V lost 0 bases, J lost 7 bases, and 13 bases lay in between. The CDR3 spans 15 residues.

The CDR3 reads CASSRTAQETQYF. Here the CDR3 DNA reads TGTGCCAGCAGCCGGACTGCACAAGAGACCCAGTACTTC. The V and J genes are TRBV11-2 and TRBJ2-5, with D possibly matching TRBD2 (5 bases). This CDR3 has 13 residues. Germline V gene sequence: CDR1 SGHAT, CDR2 FQNNGV. Trimming pared 5 bases from V and 2 bases from J, leaving 9 bases between.

This rearrangement joins TRBV7-2 to TRBJ1-6; 9 nucleotides agree with TRBD1. Per the germline V gene, CDR1 is SGHTA and CDR2 is FQGNSA. J gave up 8 bases and V 1 base, and 6 bases lay outside the gene matches. The CDR3 is made up of 16 amino acids. The CDR3 region has the DNA TGTGCCAGCAGCTTAGTAGTTGACAGGGGGGATTCACCCCTCCACTTT. It encodes CASSLVVDRGDSPLHF.

This clone has only one observation. The chain uses TRBV19 and TRBJ1-2, with D possibly TRBD1 on 5 matching bases. The V end lost 5 bases, the J end lost 4 bases, and 11 bases lay between the germline ends. Germline values: CDR1 LNHDA, CDR2 SQIVND (reference sequence). The CDR3 loop spans 13 amino acids. CDR3 protein: CASSFIDSYGYTF. The CDR3 nucleotides are TGTGCCAGTAGTTTCATAGACAGCTATGGCTACACCTTC.

This chain joins TRBV7-2 and TRBJ2-7; 9 bases are a match to TRBD1. The length of the CDR3 is 14 residues. Per germline, CDR1 SGHTA and CDR2 FQGNSA. Losses at the gene ends were 3 bases for V and 2 bases for J; bases not matched to a gene: 2. DNA of the CDR3: TGTGCCAGCAGCTTCGGGACAGGGCCCTACGAGCAGTACTTC. Protein: CASSFGTGPYEQYF.

The V gene is TRBV19, the J gene TRBJ2-7, with 16 positions matching TRBD2. With V trimmed by 6 bases and J by 2 bases, 4 bases remained unmatched. CDR3 length equals 16 residues. Per the germline V gene, CDR1 is LNHDA and CDR2 is SQIVND (reference sequence). In DNA, the CDR3 is TGTGCCAGTAGCTCCGGGACTAGCGGGGGGGCCTACGAGCAGTACTTC. This gives the protein CASSSGTSGGAYEQYF.

This clone was observed a single time. The chain couples TRBV12-5 to TRBJ1-1; 9 nucleotides agree with TRBD1. Germline V gives CDR1 LGHNT, CDR2 FRNRAP. V trimming: 3 bases; J trimming: 4 bases; junction bases outside the gene matches: 0. The CDR3 length is 13 residues. The CDR3 sequence is CASGLQGATEAFF. The CDR3 DNA sequence: TGTGCTAGTGGTTTACAGGGGGCCACTGAAGCTTTCTTT. The variable domain in full, completed from reference TRBV12-5 and TRBJ1-1, reads DARVTQTPRHKVTEMGQEVTMRCQPILGHNTVFWYRQTMMQGLELLAYFRNRAPLDDSGMPKDRFSAEMPDATLATLKIQPSEPRDSAVYFCASGLQGATEAFFGQGTRLTVV.

CDR3 amino acids: CASSLDRGSREGYTF. The DNA for the CDR3 is TGTGCCAGCAGCTTGGACAGGGGATCGAGGGAGGGCTACACCTTC. The chain combines TRBV7-2 with TRBJ1-2; TRBD1 agrees at 9 bases. Germline V gene lookup returns CDR1 SGHTA and CDR2 FQGNSA. This CDR3 is built from 15 residues. Germline trimming cut 3 bases from V and 8 bases from J; bases unmatched to any gene: 10.

The rearrangement links TRBV7-9 to TRBJ1-1; tentatively, D is TRBD1 (5 bases). From germline, CDR1 is SEHNR and CDR2 FQNEAQ (reference sequence). CDR3 length: 12 residues. V was trimmed by 4 bases and J by 10 bases, leaving 13 bases between them. The CDR3 spells CASSSGSPGAFF. The CDR3 DNA follows: TGTGCCAGCAGCTCAGGGTCTCCGGGAGCTTTCTTT. The variable domain in full, completed from reference TRBV7-9 and TRBJ1-1, reads DTGVSQNPRHKITKRGQNVTFRCDPISEHNRLYWYRQTLGQGPEFLTYFQNEAQLEKSRLLSDRFSAERPKGSFSTLEIQRTEQGDSAMYLCASSSGSPGAFFGQGTRLTVV.

As concerns this clone: Other DNA sequences from this sample encode an identical CDR3 as well. This rearrangement joins TRBV9 to TRBJ2-2; D is uncertain. Per germline, CDR1 SGDLS and CDR2 YYNGEE. CDR3 length: 16 amino acids. Trimming took off 0 bases at V and 2 bases at J, with 11 bases between the two ends. DNA of the CDR3: TGTGCCAGCAGCGTAGGAGGTCTCGCTAACACCGGGGAGCTGTTTTTT. Its protein is CASSVGGLANTGELFF. The full variable domain, rest sourced from reference TRBV9 and TRBJ2-2, is DSGVTQTPKHLITATGQRVTLRCSPRSGDLSVYWYQQSLDQGLQFLIQYYNGEERAKGNILERFSAQQFPDLHSELNLSSLELGDSALYFCASSVGGLANTGELFFGEGSRLTVL.

As DNA, the CDR3 is TGTGCCAGCAGCGTAGGTCCAGGGGCCTATCCGAACACTGAAGCTTTCTTT. Translation gives CASSVGPGAYPNTEAFF. This chain uses TRBV9 with TRBJ1-1; D possibly corresponds to TRBD1 (6 bases). V was pared by 0 bases and J by 1 base, with 16 bases between. CDR3 length: 17 amino acids. Germline V gives CDR1 SGDLS, CDR2 YYNGEE.